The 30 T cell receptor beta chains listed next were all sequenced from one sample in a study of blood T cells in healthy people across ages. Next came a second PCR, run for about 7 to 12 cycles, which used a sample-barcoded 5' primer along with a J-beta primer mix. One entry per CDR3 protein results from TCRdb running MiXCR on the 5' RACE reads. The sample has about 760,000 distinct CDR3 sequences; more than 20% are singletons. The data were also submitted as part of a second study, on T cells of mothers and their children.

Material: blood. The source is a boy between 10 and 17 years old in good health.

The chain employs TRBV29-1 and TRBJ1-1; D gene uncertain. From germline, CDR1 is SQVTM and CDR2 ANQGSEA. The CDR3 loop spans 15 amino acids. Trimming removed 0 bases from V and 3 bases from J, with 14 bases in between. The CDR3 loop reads CSVEDPGWVDTEAFF. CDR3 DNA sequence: TGCAGCGTTGAAGATCCCGGGTGGGTTGACACTGAAGCTTTCTTT.

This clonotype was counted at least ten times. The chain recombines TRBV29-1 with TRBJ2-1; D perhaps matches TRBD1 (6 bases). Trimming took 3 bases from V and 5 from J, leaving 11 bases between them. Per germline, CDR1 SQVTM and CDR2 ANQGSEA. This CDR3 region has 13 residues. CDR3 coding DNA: TGCAGCGTTGATGGCCAGGGGCACAATGAGCAGTTCTTC. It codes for CSVDGQGHNEQFF.

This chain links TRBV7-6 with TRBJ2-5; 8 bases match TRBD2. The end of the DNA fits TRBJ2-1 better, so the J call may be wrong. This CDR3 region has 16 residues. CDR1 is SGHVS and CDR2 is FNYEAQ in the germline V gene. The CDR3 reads CASSRPPAGAHNEQFF. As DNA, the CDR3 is TGTGCCAGCAGCCGTCCTCCAGCGGGGGCCCACAATGAGCAGTTCTTC.

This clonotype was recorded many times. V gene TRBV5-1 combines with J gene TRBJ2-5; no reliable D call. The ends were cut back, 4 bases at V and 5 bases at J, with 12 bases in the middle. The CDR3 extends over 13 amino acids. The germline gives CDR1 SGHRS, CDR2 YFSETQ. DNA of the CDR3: TGCGCCAGCAGCGTGACAATTTGGGAGACCCAGTACTTC. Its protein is CASSVTIWETQYF. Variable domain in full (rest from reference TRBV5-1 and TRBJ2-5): KAGVTQTPRYLIKTRGQQVTLSCSPISGHRSVSWYQQTPGQGLQFLFEYFSETQRNKGNFPGRFSGRQFSNSRSEMNVSTLELGDSALYLCASSVTIWETQYFGPGTRLLVL.

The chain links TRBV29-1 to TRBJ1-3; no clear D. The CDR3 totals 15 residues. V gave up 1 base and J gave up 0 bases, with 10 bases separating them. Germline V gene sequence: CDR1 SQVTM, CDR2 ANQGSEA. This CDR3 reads CSVEVDSFSGNTIYF. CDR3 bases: TGCAGCGTTGAAGTGGATTCCTTCTCTGGAAACACCATATATTTT.

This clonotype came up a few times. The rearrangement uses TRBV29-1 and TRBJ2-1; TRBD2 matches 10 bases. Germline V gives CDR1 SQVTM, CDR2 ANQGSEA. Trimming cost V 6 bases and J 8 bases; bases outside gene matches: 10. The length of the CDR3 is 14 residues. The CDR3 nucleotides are TGCAGCGTGTTAAGCGGGAGGGCCACCCATGAGCAGTTCTTC. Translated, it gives CSVLSGRATHEQFF.

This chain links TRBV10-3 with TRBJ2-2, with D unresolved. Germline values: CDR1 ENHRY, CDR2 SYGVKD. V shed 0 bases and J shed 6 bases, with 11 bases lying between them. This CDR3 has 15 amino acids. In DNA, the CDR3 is TGTGCCATCAGTGAGTCGCTGGGAAGGGCCGGGGAGCTGTTTTTT. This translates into CAISESLGRAGELFF.

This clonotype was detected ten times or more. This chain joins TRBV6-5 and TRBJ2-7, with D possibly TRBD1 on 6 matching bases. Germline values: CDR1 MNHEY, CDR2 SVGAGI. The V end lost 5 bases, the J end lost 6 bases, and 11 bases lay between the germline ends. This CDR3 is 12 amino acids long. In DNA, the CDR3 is TGTGCCAGCAGTCCCACAGGGATCGAGCAGTACTTC. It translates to CASSPTGIEQYF.

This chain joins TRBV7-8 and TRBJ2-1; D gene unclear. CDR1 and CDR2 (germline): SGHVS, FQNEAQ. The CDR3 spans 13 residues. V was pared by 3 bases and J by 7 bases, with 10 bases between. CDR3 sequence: CASSFLLSNEQFF. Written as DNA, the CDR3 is TGTGCCAGCAGCTTTCTCCTATCAAATGAGCAGTTCTTC. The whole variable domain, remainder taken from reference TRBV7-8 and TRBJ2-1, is GAGVSQSPRYKVAKRGQDVALRCDPISGHVSLFWYQQALGQGPEFLTYFQNEAQLDKSGLPSDRFFAERPEGSVSTLKIQRTQQEDSAVYLCASSFLLSNEQFFGPGTRLTVL.

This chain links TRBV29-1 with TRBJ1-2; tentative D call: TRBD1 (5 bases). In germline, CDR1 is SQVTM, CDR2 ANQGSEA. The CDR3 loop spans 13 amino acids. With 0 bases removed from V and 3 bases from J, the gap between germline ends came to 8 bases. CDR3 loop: CSVEDVRDYGYTF. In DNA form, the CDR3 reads TGCAGCGTTGAAGACGTCAGGGACTATGGCTACACCTTC.

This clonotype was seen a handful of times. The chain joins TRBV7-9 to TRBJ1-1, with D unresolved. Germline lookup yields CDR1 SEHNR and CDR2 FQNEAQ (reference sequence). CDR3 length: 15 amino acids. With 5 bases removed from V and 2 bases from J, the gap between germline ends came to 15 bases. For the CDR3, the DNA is TGTGCCAGCAGCCATTTCTACATAGATAACACTGAAGCTTTCTTT. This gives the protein CASSHFYIDNTEAFF.

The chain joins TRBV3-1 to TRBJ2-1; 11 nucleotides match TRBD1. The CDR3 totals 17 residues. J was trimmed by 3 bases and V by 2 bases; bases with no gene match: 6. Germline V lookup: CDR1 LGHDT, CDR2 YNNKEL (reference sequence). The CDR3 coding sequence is TGTGCCAGCAGCCAAACCGGGACAGGGGGAGGCTACAATGAGCAGTTCTTC. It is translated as CASSQTGTGGGYNEQFF.

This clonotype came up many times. CDR3 in DNA: TGTGCCAGCCCTACAGGGGGCGAGCAGTACTTC. It translates to CASPTGGEQYF. V is TRBV21-1 and J is TRBJ2-7; TRBD1 is the table's D call, not checked against the DNA. TRBV21-1 is a listed pseudogene. CDR3 length equals 11 residues.

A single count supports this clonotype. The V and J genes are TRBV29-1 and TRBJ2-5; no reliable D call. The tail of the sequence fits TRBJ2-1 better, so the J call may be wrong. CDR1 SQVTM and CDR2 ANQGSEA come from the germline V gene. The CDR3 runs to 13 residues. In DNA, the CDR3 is TGCAGCGTTGGGCCTCCAACCCCCAATGAGCAGTTCTTC. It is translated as CSVGPPTPNEQFF.

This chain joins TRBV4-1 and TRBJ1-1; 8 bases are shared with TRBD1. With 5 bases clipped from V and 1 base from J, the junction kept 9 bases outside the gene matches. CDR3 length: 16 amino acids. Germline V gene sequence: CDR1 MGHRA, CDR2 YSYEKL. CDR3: CASSSGQGGENTEAFF. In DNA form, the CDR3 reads TGCGCCAGCAGCTCAGGACAGGGCGGTGAGAACACTGAAGCTTTCTTT.

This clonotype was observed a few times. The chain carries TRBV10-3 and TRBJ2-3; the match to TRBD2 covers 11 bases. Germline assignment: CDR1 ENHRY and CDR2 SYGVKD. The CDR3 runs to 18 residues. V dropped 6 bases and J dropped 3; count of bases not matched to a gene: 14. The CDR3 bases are TGTGCCATCAGCGAAACTAGCGGGAGATCATTGAGTACAGATACGCAGTATTTT. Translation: CAISETSGRSLSTDTQYF.

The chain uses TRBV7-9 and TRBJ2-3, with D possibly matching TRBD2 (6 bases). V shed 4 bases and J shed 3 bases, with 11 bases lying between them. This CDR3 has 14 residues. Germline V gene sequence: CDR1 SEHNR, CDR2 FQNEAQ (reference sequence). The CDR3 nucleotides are TGTGCCAGCAGCTCTGGGACTGGAACAGATACGCAGTATTTT. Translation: CASSSGTGTDTQYF.

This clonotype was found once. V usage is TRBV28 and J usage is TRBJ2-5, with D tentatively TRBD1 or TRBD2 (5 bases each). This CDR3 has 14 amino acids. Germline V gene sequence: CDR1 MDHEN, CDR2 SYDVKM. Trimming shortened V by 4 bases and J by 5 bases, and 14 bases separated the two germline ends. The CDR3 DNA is TGTGCCAGCAGTTCTCCCTGGGGCGGGGAGACCCAGTACTTC. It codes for CASSSPWGGETQYF.

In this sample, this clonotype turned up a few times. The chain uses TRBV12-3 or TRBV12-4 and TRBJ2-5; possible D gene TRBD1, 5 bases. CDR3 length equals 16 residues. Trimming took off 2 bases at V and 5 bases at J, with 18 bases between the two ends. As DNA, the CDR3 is TGTGCCAGCAGTTTACGTGCCTTGACAGTTCGGGAGACCCAGTACTTC. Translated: CASSLRALTVRETQYF.

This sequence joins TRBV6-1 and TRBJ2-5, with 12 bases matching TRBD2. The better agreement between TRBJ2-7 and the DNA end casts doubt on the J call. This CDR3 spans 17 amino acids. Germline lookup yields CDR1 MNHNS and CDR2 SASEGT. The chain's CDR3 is CASSGGLAGQSSYEQYF. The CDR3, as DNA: TGTGCCAGCAGTGGAGGACTAGCGGGGCAAAGCTCCTACGAGCAGTACTTC.

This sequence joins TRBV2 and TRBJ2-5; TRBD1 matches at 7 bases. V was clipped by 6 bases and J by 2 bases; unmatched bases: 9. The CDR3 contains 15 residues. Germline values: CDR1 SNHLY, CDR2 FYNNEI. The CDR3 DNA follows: TGTGCCAGCAGGAATTCCGGGACAGTACAAGAGACCCAGTACTTC. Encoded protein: CASRNSGTVQETQYF.

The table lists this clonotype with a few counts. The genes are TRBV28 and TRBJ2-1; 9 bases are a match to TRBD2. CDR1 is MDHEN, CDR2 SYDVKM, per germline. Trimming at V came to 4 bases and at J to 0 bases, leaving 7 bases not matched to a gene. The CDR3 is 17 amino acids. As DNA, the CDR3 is TGTGCCAGCAGTTCGGTTAGCGGGAGAAGCTCCTACAATGAGCAGTTCTTC. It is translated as CASSSVSGRSSYNEQFF.

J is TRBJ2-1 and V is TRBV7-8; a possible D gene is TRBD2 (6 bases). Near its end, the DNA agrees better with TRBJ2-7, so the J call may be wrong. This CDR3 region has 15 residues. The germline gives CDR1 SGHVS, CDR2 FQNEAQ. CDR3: CASSLRGKSFYEQYF. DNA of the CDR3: TGTGCCAGCAGCTTACGGGGGAAGAGCTTCTACGAGCAGTACTTC.

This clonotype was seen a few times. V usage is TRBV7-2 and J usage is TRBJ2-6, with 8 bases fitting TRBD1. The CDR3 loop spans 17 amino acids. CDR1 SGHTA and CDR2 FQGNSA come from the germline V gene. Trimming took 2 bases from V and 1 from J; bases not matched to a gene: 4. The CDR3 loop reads CASSLPRQGSGANVLTF. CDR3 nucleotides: TGTGCCAGCAGCTTACCCCGACAGGGGTCTGGGGCCAACGTCCTGACTTTC. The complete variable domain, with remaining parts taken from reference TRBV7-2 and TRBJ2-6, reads GAGVSQSPSNKVTEKGKDVELRCDPISGHTALYWYRQSLGQGLEFLIYFQGNSAPDKSGLPSDRFSAERTGGSVSTLTIQRTQQEDSAVYLCASSLPRQGSGANVLTFGAGSRLTVL.

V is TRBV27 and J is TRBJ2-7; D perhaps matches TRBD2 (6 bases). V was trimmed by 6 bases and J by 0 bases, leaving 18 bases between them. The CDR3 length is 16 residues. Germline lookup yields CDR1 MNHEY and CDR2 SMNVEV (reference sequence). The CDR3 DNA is TGTGCCAGCAGCCTATGGGCTAGCGAGAGCTCCTACGAGCAGTACTTC. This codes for CASSLWASESSYEQYF.

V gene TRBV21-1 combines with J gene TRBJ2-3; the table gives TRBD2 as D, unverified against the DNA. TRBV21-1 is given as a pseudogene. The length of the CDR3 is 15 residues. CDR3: CASSPPRLLTDTQYF. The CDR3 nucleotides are TGTGCCAGCAGTCCTCCGAGACTACTCACAGATACGCAGTATTTT.

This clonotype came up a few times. CDR3 coding DNA: TGTGCCAGCAGCTCTGAGAGTCCAGGGGGTCTGGGGAAACTGTTTTTT. Its protein product is CASSSESPGGLGKLFF. The V call is TRBV7-2, the J call TRBJ1-4; 7 nucleotides align to TRBD1. The CDR3 spans 16 residues. With 4 bases clipped from V and 11 bases from J, the junction kept 16 bases outside the gene matches. CDR1 and CDR2 (germline): SGHTA, FQGNSA.

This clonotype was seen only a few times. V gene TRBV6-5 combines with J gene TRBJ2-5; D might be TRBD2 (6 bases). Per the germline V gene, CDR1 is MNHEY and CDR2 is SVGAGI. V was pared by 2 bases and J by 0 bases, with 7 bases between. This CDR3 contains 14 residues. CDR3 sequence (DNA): TGTGCCAGCAGTTACAGGACTAACCAAGAGACCCAGTACTTC. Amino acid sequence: CASSYRTNQETQYF.

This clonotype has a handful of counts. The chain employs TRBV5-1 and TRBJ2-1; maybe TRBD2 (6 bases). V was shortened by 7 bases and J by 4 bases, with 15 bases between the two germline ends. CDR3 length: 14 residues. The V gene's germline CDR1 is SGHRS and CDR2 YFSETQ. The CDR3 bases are TGCGCCAGCGGAGGGGTTAGTGGATACAATGAGCAGTTCTTC. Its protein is CASGGVSGYNEQFF.

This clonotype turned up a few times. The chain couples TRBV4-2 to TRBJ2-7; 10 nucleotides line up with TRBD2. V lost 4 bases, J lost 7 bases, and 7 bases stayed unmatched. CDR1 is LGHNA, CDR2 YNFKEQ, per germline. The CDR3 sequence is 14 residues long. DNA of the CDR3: TGTGCCAGCAGCCCCGGCAGCGGGGGGGCGGAGCAGTACTTC. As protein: CASSPGSGGAEQYF.